The next 8 T cell receptor beta chains were all read from a single sample in a study of T cell changes during pregnancy in multiple sclerosis. The table came from immunoSEQ multiplex PCR; TCRdb's copy has only in-frame clones and leaves some out. The sample has 80,000 to 95,000 clones; 90% to 95% are singletons. Sequencing was performed on peripheral blood, taken in the second trimester of pregnancy. These TCRs come from a female donor with multiple sclerosis, enrolled in a pregnancy study.

V usage is TRBV28 and J usage is TRBJ2-2, with TRBD1 matching over 7 bases. Germline lookup yields CDR1 MDHEN and CDR2 SYDVKM. Trimming removed 6 bases from V and 7 bases from J; junction bases left unmatched: 11. CDR3 length: 15 residues. The CDR3 sequence: CASSLPQGEYGELFF. DNA for the CDR3: TGTGCCAGCAGCCTACCCCAGGGGGAGTACGGGGAGCTGTTTTTT.

The chain recombines TRBV9 with TRBJ2-2; D is unresolved. Between the trimmed V and J ends, which lost 4 bases and 3 bases, there was a span of 10 bases. Looked up from germline, CDR1 is SGDLS and CDR2 is YYNGEE. The CDR3 has 14 amino acids. Written as DNA, the CDR3 is TGTGCCAGCAGCTTCCAGATTGACACCGGGGAGCTGTTTTTT. It is translated as CASSFQIDTGELFF.

This clone was observed once. V is TRBV29-1 and J is TRBJ2-7; no definite D call. This CDR3 is built from 14 residues. V shed 6 bases and J shed 5 bases, with 20 bases lying between them. The germline gives CDR1 SQVTM, CDR2 ANQGSEA. The DNA for the CDR3 is TGCAGCGTCGAGGCCCGCAAACCGTTACACGAGCAGTACTTC. Encoded protein: CSVEARKPLHEQYF.

The J gene is TRBJ2-7, the V gene TRBV28; 11 bases match TRBD2. V was pared by 6 bases and J by 4 bases, with 11 bases of the junction left unmatched. Germline loops: CDR1 MDHEN, CDR2 SYDVKM. The CDR3 sequence is 16 residues long. As DNA, the CDR3 is TGTGCCAGCAGCTACTTACTGACTAGCGGGGCTTACGAGCAGTACTTC. Encoded protein: CASSYLLTSGAYEQYF. Together with reference TRBV28 and TRBJ2-7, the CDR3 gives the full variable domain: DVKVTQSSRYLVKRTGEKVFLECVQDMDHENMFWYRQDPGLGLRLIYFSYDVKMKEKGDIPEGYSVSREKKERFSLILESASTNQTSMYLCASSYLLTSGAYEQYFGPGTRLTVT.

This chain joins TRBV5-1 and TRBJ2-3, with 10 bases aligning to TRBD2. The germline V gene encodes CDR1 SGHRS and CDR2 YFSETQ. The V and J ends lost 0 bases and 1 base, in that order; junction bases with no gene match: 11. The CDR3 is 19 amino acids. The CDR3 DNA is TGCGCCAGCAGCTTGGGACACCTAGCGGGAGCCCGCCGCACAGATACGCAGTATTTT. This gives the protein CASSLGHLAGARRTDTQYF.

CDR3 nucleotides: TGTGCCAGCAGTTTAGCCAGCGGGGGGTACGAGCAGTACTTC. Its translation is CASSLASGGYEQYF. The chain uses TRBV27 and TRBJ2-7, with 9 bases aligning to TRBD2. Germline V gene lookup returns CDR1 MNHEY and CDR2 SMNVEV (reference sequence). V dropped 2 bases and J dropped 4; count of bases not matched to a gene: 3. The CDR3 has 14 residues.

V and J are TRBV27 and TRBJ2-7; tentatively, D is TRBD1 (5 bases). The germline V gene encodes CDR1 MNHEY and CDR2 SMNVEV (reference sequence). The ends were cut back, 9 bases at V and 4 bases at J, with 13 bases in the middle. The CDR3 totals 12 residues. CDR3 loop: CASQGDSYEQYF. DNA of the CDR3: TGTGCCAGTCAGGGTGATTCGTACGAGCAGTACTTC.

CDR3 protein: CATSHVGGNQPQHF. The CDR3 nucleotides are TGTGCCACCTCACACGTAGGGGGCAATCAGCCCCAGCATTTT. J is TRBJ1-5 and V is TRBV19; tentative D call: TRBD1 (5 bases). The ends were cut back, 10 bases at V and 2 bases at J, with 15 bases in the middle. The CDR3 spans 14 residues. Germline V lookup: CDR1 LNHDA, CDR2 SQIVND (reference sequence).